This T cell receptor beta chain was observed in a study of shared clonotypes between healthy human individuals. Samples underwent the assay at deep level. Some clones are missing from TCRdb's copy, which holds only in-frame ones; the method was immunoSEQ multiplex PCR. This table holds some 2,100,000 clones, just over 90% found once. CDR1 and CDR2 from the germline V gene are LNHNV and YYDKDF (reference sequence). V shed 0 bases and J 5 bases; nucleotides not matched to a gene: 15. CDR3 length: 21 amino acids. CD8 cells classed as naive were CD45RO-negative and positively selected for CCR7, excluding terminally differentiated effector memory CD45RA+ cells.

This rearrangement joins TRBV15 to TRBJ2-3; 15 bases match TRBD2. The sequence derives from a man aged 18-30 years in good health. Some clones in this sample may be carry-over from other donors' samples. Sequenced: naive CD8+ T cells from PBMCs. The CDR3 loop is CATSRDLLSGTSGRPGDTQYF. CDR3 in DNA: TGTGCCACCAGCAGAGATCTCCTTTCCGGGACTAGCGGGAGGCCGGGAGATACGCAGTATTTT.